These 32 T cell receptor beta chains originate from one sample sequenced in a study of shared clonotypes between healthy human individuals. CD45RO-negative, CCR7-selected cells formed the naive CD8 fraction, which excluded terminally differentiated effector memory CD45RA+ cells. The method was immunoSEQ multiplex PCR; TCRdb's version includes in-frame clones alone and lacks a portion of them. The table includes around 2,000,000 clones, around 96% detected once. The sample was naive CD8+ T cells sorted from blood. The source of these receptors is a man between 18 and 29 years old in good health.

The CDR3 is CASSSGAEREGYEQYF. In DNA, the CDR3 is TGTGCCAGCAGCTCAGGGGCGGAGCGGGAGGGCTACGAGCAGTACTTC. The rearrangement uses TRBV5-6 and TRBJ2-7; 10 bases fit TRBD2. In germline, CDR1 is SGHDT, CDR2 YYEEEE. The junction had 9 bases not matched to a gene; V was cut back by 3 bases and J by 3 bases. The CDR3 spans 16 residues.

The chain has TRBV27 and TRBJ2-2; 8 bases fit TRBD2. The CDR3 runs to 15 residues. Germline CDR1 MNHEY, CDR2 SMNVEV (reference sequence). The junction had 5 bases not matched to a gene; V was cut back by 5 bases and J by 3 bases. The CDR3 reads CASSMGTRYTGELFF. For the CDR3, the DNA is TGTGCCAGCAGTATGGGGACTAGATACACCGGGGAGCTGTTTTTT.

The V gene is TRBV7-9, the J gene TRBJ1-1; tentatively, D is TRBD1 (6 bases). The V gene lost 1 base and the J gene lost 5 bases, with 8 bases spanning the gap. The CDR3 length is 13 residues. The germline gives CDR1 SEHNR, CDR2 FQNEAQ (reference sequence). In nucleotides, the CDR3 is TGTGCCAGCAGCTTAGTGGGGGCGACTGAAGCTTTCTTT. Its protein is CASSLVGATEAFF.

Only a few counts were recorded for this clone. V gene TRBV7-8 combines with J gene TRBJ2-7; 7 nucleotides line up with TRBD1. J was trimmed by 7 bases and V by 5 bases; bases with no gene match: 14. The germline V gene has CDR1 SGHVS and CDR2 FQNEAQ. This CDR3 has 15 amino acids. This CDR3 reads CASSTPPGQPREQYF. The CDR3 DNA reads as TGTGCCAGCAGCACCCCTCCGGGACAGCCTCGAGAGCAGTACTTC.

J is TRBJ2-5 and V is TRBV6-8; 12 bases match TRBD2. Trimming cost V 4 bases and J 5 bases; bases outside gene matches: 20. CDR1 MNHGY and CDR2 SAAAGT come from the germline V gene. There are 20 residues in the CDR3. The CDR3 nucleotides are TGTGCCAGCAGTTGGCCCGGGGCTAGCGGGGGGGGCTTCGGGTCGGAGACCCAGTACTTC. Translating gives CASSWPGASGGGFGSETQYF.

The rearrangement uses TRBV5-1 and TRBJ1-1; TRBD1 matches at 7 bases. The CDR3 is 14 residues long. Trimming removed 6 bases from V and 0 bases from J; junction bases left unmatched: 5. Germline V gene lookup returns CDR1 SGHRS and CDR2 YFSETQ. CDR3 protein: CASTGDSMNTEAFF. DNA for the CDR3: TGCGCCAGCACTGGGGACAGCATGAACACTGAAGCTTTCTTT.

The rearrangement uses TRBV11-2 and TRBJ2-7; no clear D gene. Deletions cut 0 bases from V and 6 bases from J, with 21 bases between. The CDR3 covers 17 residues. Germline CDR1 reads SGHAT; CDR2 reads FQNNGV. The CDR3 loop is CASSLDKEAAADFEQYF. CDR3 nucleotides: TGTGCCAGCAGCTTAGACAAAGAGGCGGCCGCTGATTTCGAGCAGTACTTC.

The chain links TRBV7-8 to TRBJ2-2, with D perhaps TRBD1 (6 bases). The CDR3 totals 17 residues. V dropped 3 bases and J dropped 0 bases, with 14 bases sitting between them. The V gene's germline CDR1 is SGHVS and CDR2 FQNEAQ. CDR3 in amino acids: CASSFTDSTANTGELFF. CDR3 nucleotide sequence: TGTGCCAGCAGCTTTACGGACAGTACCGCGAACACCGGGGAGCTGTTTTTT.

This chain links TRBV10-3 with TRBJ2-7; the D is unclear. The CDR3 totals 19 residues. Germline CDR1 ENHRY, CDR2 SYGVKD. The V end lost 0 bases, the J end lost 3 bases, and 24 bases lay between the germline ends. CDR3 sequence (DNA): TGTGCCATCAGTGAGTCGACCCCTGAAGGAGCCCTACGTGTCTACGAGCAGTACTTC. This encodes CAISESTPEGALRVYEQYF.

CDR3 residues: CASSPGSQMNTEAFF. The CDR3 DNA reads TGTGCCAGCAGTCCGGGATCCCAAATGAACACTGAAGCTTTCTTT. J is TRBJ1-1 and V is TRBV6-1; D not certain. Germline V gives CDR1 MNHNS, CDR2 SASEGT. Trimming removed 5 bases from V and 0 bases from J, with 13 bases in between. CDR3 length: 15 amino acids.

The rearrangement links TRBV6-6 to TRBJ1-1; D unresolved. CDR1 and CDR2 (germline): MNHNY, SVGAGI (reference sequence). This CDR3 is 13 amino acids long. V was clipped by 6 bases and J by 0 bases, with 8 bases between them. CDR3 protein: CASSEQVNTEAFF. The CDR3 coding sequence is TGTGCCAGCAGCGAGCAGGTGAACACTGAAGCTTTCTTT.

The rearrangement uses TRBV14 and TRBJ1-2; possible D gene TRBD1, 5 bases. Deletions cut 5 bases from V and 3 bases from J, with 13 bases between. This CDR3 region has 14 residues. Germline loops: CDR1 SGHDN, CDR2 FVKESK. For the CDR3, the DNA is TGTGCCAGCAGCACACGGACGGGGGACTATGGCTACACCTTC. Its protein is CASSTRTGDYGYTF.

The CDR3 is CASSGTAPSYNEQFF. CDR3 DNA sequence: TGTGCCAGCAGTGGGACAGCCCCTTCCTACAATGAGCAGTTCTTC. This chain connects TRBV5-8 to TRBJ2-1; TRBD1 matches at 7 bases. Germline V gene sequence: CDR1 SGHTS, CDR2 YDEGEE. V trimming: 5 bases; J trimming: 1 base; junction bases outside the gene matches: 6. The CDR3 consists of 15 residues.

The genes are TRBV10-2 and TRBJ1-2, with D maybe TRBD1 (6 bases). The CDR3 contains 16 residues. Germline V gene lookup returns CDR1 WSHSY and CDR2 SAAADI. The V and J ends lost 3 bases and 7 bases respectively, with 21 bases between them. For the CDR3, the DNA is TGCGCCAGCAGTGATATAAAAGGGCAGGGGCAGTTTGGCTACACCTTC. This codes for CASSDIKGQGQFGYTF.

This rearrangement joins TRBV2 to TRBJ2-7; D is possibly TRBD2 (7 bases). With 7 bases removed from V and 5 bases from J, the gap between germline ends came to 21 bases. The CDR3 extends over 15 amino acids. From germline, CDR1 is SNHLY and CDR2 FYNNEI. The DNA of the CDR3 is TGTGCCAGCAAGCTACCTGAGGGGAGGGGGGACGAGCAGTACTTC. Protein: CASKLPEGRGDEQYF. Drawing the rest from reference TRBV2 and TRBJ2-7, the complete variable domain is EPEVTQTPSHQVTQMGQEVILRCVPISNHLYFYWYRQILGQKVEFLVSFYNNEISEKSEIFDDQFSVERPDGSNFTLKIRSTKLEDSAMYFCASKLPEGRGDEQYFGPGTRLTVT.

V usage is TRBV7-6 and J usage is TRBJ2-7, with 13 bases matching TRBD2. This CDR3 region has 14 residues. V was pared by 5 bases and J by 3 bases, with 1 base of the junction left unmatched. Germline CDR1 is SGHVS and CDR2 is FNYEAQ. DNA for the CDR3: TGTGCCAGCAGCACTAGCGGGGGGGGCTACGAGCAGTACTTC. It specifies CASSTSGGGYEQYF.

The DNA for the CDR3 is TGTGCCAGCAGTTTATCGATGACTCGCAATGAGCAGTTCTTC. Translated: CASSLSMTRNEQFF. The chain uses TRBV27 and TRBJ2-1, with D unclear. The CDR3 is 14 residues long. Looked up from germline, CDR1 is MNHEY and CDR2 is SMNVEV (reference sequence). V lost 0 bases and J lost 6, with 9 bases in between.

The J gene is TRBJ1-5, the V gene TRBV18; D call uncertain. Germline CDR1 reads KGHSH; CDR2 reads LQKENI. The V and J ends lost 3 bases and 10 bases respectively, with 16 bases between them. The CDR3 has 14 amino acids. This CDR3 reads CASSPQGNSSPQHF. In DNA, the CDR3 is TGTGCCAGCTCACCCCAAGGGAACTCCTCACCCCAGCATTTT.

Concerning this clone: Other DNA sequences in the same sample also yield this CDR3. The chain combines TRBV11-2 with TRBJ2-1, with TRBD2 identical over 10 bases. Looked up from germline, CDR1 is SGHAT and CDR2 is FQNNGV. The J segment lost 2 bases and the V segment lost 1 base, leaving 2 bases of the junction unmatched. The CDR3 has 16 amino acids. This CDR3 reads CASSLGGTSAYNEQFF. CDR3 in DNA: TGTGCCAGCAGCTTAGGGGGGACTAGCGCCTACAATGAGCAGTTCTTC.

This clone occurred once. Other DNA sequences in this sample translate to the same CDR3. The J gene is TRBJ2-3, the V gene TRBV5-6; no firm D call. Germline V gene lookup returns CDR1 SGHDT and CDR2 YYEEEE. V lost 5 bases to trimming and J lost 0 bases, with 7 bases between them. This CDR3 contains 13 residues. CDR3 sequence (DNA): TGTGCCAGCAGTTCAGACAGCACAGATACGCAGTATTTT. Translated, it gives CASSSDSTDTQYF. Full variable domain (rest looked up from reference TRBV5-6 and TRBJ2-3): DAGVTQSPTHLIKTRGQQVTLRCSPKSGHDTVSWYQQALGQGPQFIFQYYEEEERQRGNFPDRFSGHQFPNYSSELNVNALLLGDSALYLCASSSDSTDTQYFGPGTRLTVL.

This chain links TRBV27 with TRBJ1-5; 12 bases fit TRBD1. V lost 4 bases and J lost 6; bases outside the gene matches: 4. The CDR3 spans 15 residues. Germline V gene lookup returns CDR1 MNHEY and CDR2 SMNVEV (reference sequence). DNA of the CDR3: TGTGCCAGCAGTTCGGGACAGGGGGCGAGTCAGCCCCAGCATTTT. Its translation is CASSSGQGASQPQHF.

The count of this clone is one. The rearrangement links TRBV4-1 to TRBJ1-3; D gene unclear. Germline V gives CDR1 MGHRA, CDR2 YSYEKL. The CDR3 has 14 residues. The ends were cut back, 2 bases at V and 0 bases at J, with 5 bases in the middle. This CDR3 reads CASSQRYSGNTIYF. In DNA form, the CDR3 reads TGCGCCAGCAGCCAACGGTACTCTGGAAACACCATATATTTT.

This chain uses TRBV30 with TRBJ2-3; the match to TRBD2 covers 13 bases. With 1 base clipped from V and 7 bases from J, the junction kept 8 bases outside the gene matches. Germline lookup yields CDR1 GTSNPN and CDR2 SVGIG (reference sequence). The CDR3 totals 16 residues. The CDR3 spells CAWSDTSGGALYTQYF. The CDR3, as DNA: TGTGCCTGGAGTGATACTAGCGGGGGGGCCTTATATACGCAGTATTTT.

The V gene is TRBV27, the J gene TRBJ2-3; D call uncertain. With 2 bases removed from V and 6 bases from J, the gap between germline ends came to 12 bases. The CDR3 consists of 14 residues. Germline V CDR1 and CDR2: MNHEY, SMNVEV (reference sequence). The CDR3 reads CASSLLGVGDTQYF. The CDR3, as DNA: TGTGCCAGCAGTTTACTTGGAGTGGGGGATACGCAGTATTTT.

The chain couples TRBV5-1 to TRBJ1-1, with D uncertain. CDR3 length equals 14 residues. The germline CDR1 and CDR2 sequences are SGHRS and YFSETQ. V was cut by 1 base and J by 5 bases, with 12 bases left in between. CDR3 DNA: TGCGCCAGCAGCTTGTACCCGGAACAGACTGAAGCTTTCTTT. This encodes CASSLYPEQTEAFF.

This clone was recorded once. The gene calls are TRBV4-3 and TRBJ2-7; 11 positions match TRBD2. J lost 7 bases, V lost 0 bases, and 8 bases had no gene match. This CDR3 has 16 residues. CDR1 and CDR2 (germline): LGHNA, YSLEER. CDR3: CASSQELAGAPREQYF. The CDR3 DNA reads as TGCGCCAGCAGCCAAGAACTAGCGGGAGCCCCTCGAGAGCAGTACTTC.

The rearrangement uses TRBV13 and TRBJ1-2, with 7 bases matching TRBD1. The trim removed 5 bases at V and 3 bases at J, leaving 12 bases unmatched. The CDR3 covers 16 residues. Germline V lookup: CDR1 PRHDT, CDR2 FYEKMQ (reference sequence). In DNA form, the CDR3 reads TGTGCCAGCAGCAGACTTAGTGGACAGGTTCACTATGGCTACACCTTC. Protein: CASSRLSGQVHYGYTF. Full variable domain (remainder filled in from reference TRBV13 and TRBJ1-2): AAGVIQSPRHLIKEKRETATLKCYPIPRHDTVYWYQQGPGQDPQFLISFYEKMQSDKGSIPDRFSAQQFSDYHSELNMSSLELGDSALYFCASSRLSGQVHYGYTFGSGTRLTVV.

The rearrangement links TRBV7-6 to TRBJ1-5; TRBD1 is a possible D gene (6 bases). The CDR3 contains 18 residues. V was shortened by 5 bases and J by 1 base, with 21 bases between the two germline ends. In germline, CDR1 is SGHVS, CDR2 FNYEAQ. The CDR3 reads CASSPLDSWVGSNQPQHF. The CDR3 region has the DNA TGTGCCAGCAGCCCCCTGGACAGTTGGGTGGGCAGCAATCAGCCCCAGCATTTT.

This clone has just one count. The genes are TRBV6-1 and TRBJ1-2; D gene ambiguous. The CDR3 spans 13 residues. V was pared by 6 bases and J by 1 base, with 9 bases between. Looked up from germline, CDR1 is MNHNS and CDR2 is SASEGT. The CDR3 loop is CASRATRNYGYTF. The CDR3 DNA is TGTGCCAGCAGGGCCACCCGTAACTATGGCTACACCTTC.

As concerns this clone: The identical CDR3 is also encoded by other nucleotide sequences in the sample. The chain links TRBV28 to TRBJ2-7; D possibly uses TRBD1 or TRBD2 (5 bases each). Germline CDR1 and CDR2: MDHEN and SYDVKM. Trimming removed 2 bases at V and 3 bases at J, with 5 bases between. There are 12 residues in the CDR3. The CDR3 coding sequence is TGTGCCAGCAGTTTAGGGGGCTACGAGCAGTACTTC. This translates into CASSLGGYEQYF.

The chain recombines TRBV11-2 with TRBJ2-5, with D uncertain. This CDR3 contains 11 residues. The V gene lost 3 bases and the J gene lost 3 bases, with 2 bases spanning the gap. CDR1 is SGHAT and CDR2 is FQNNGV in the germline V gene. The CDR3, as DNA: TGTGCCAGCAGCTTTAAAGAGACCCAGTACTTC. Amino acids: CASSFKETQYF.

This chain links TRBV27 with TRBJ1-2; TRBD1 matches at 10 bases. The CDR3 covers 15 residues. Germline V gene sequence: CDR1 MNHEY, CDR2 SMNVEV (reference sequence). With 2 bases clipped from V and 5 bases from J, the junction kept 5 bases outside the gene matches. The CDR3 loop reads CASSLTGTGVYGYTF. The CDR3 DNA follows: TGTGCCAGCAGTTTAACCGGGACAGGGGTATATGGCTACACCTTC.